Listed below are T cell receptor beta chains from one sample, sequenced in a study of T cell responses to AZD1222 COVID-19 vaccine. Some clones are missing from TCRdb's copy, which holds only in-frame ones; the method was immunoSEQ multiplex PCR. The sample has 120,000 to 150,000 clones; 89% are singletons. Sequences were derived from peripheral blood, sampled on day 0 of AZD1222 vaccination. These receptors were collected from an adult in good health. Both conserved end residues are part of each CDR3. Fields, in order: clone size, J gene, V gene, D gene, CDR3 protein, CDR3 DNA. The D gene is left open where the match is weak. Expanded clones get a size class; other rows say once, few or many, or leave the size out.

>-|TRBJ2-1|TRBV19|-
CASKVLAAYNEQFF
TGTGCCAGTAAGGTCCTAGCCGCGTACAATGAGCAGTTCTTC
>once|TRBJ1-3|TRBV9|-
CASSVDSDTIYF
TGTGCCAGCAGCGTAGATAGTGACACCATATATTTT
>-|TRBJ1-1|TRBV28|-
CASSQNVETEAFF
TGTGCCAGCAGTCAAAATGTTGAGACTGAAGCTTTCTTT
>-|TRBJ1-1|TRBV5-1|-
CASSLAAARTEAFF
TGCGCCAGCAGCTTGGCGGCAGCGCGCACTGAAGCTTTCTTT
>-|TRBJ1-5|TRBV11-3|-
CASSFRPHSNQPQHF
TGTGCCAGCAGCTTCAGACCCCATAGCAATCAGCCCCAGCATTTT
>once|TRBJ2-7|TRBV5-6|TRBD2
CASSPIAGGYEQYF
TGTGCCAGCAGCCCCATAGCGGGAGGGTACGAGCAGTACTTC
>-|TRBJ2-5|TRBV6-4|-
CASSVFKWTQYF
TGTGCCAGCAGTGTCTTCAAGTGGACCCAGTACTTC
>few|TRBJ2-3|TRBV6-4|TRBD1
CASSTGATDTQYF
TGTGCCAGCAGCACAGGGGCCACAGATACGCAGTATTTT
>-|TRBJ1-2|TRBV5-4|TRBD1
CASSSLTGSPNYGYTF
TGTGCCAGCAGCTCACTGACAGGGAGCCCTAACTATGGCTACACCTTC
>-|TRBJ1-4|TRBV9|TRBD1
CASSAQGATNEKLFF
TGTGCCAGCAGCGCCCAGGGGGCGACTAATGAAAAACTGTTTTTT
>-|TRBJ2-1|TRBV6-2/TRBV6-3|TRBD2
CASSYRGLAGRDEQFF
TGTGCCAGCAGTTATCGGGGACTAGCGGGGCGTGATGAGCAGTTCTTC
>-|TRBJ2-2|TRBV9|TRBD1
CASSVVGTVLGTELFF
TGTGCCAGCAGCGTAGTTGGGACAGTTCTCGGCACCGAGCTGTTTTTT
>-|TRBJ1-4|TRBV4-1|-
CASSQGPRNEKLFF
TGCGCCAGCAGCCAGGGCCCAAGGAATGAAAAACTGTTTTTT
>-|TRBJ1-2|TRBV28|-
CASSLGTGYGYTF
TGTGCCAGCAGTTTAGGGACGGGCTATGGCTACACCTTC
>once|TRBJ2-7|TRBV7-2|-
CASSLALVQSSYEQYF
TGTGCCAGCAGCTTAGCCCTGGTGCAGAGCTCCTACGAGCAGTACTTC
>-|TRBJ1-4|TRBV7-2|-
CASSRNRDEKLFF
TGTGCCAGCAGCCGGAATCGGGATGAAAAACTGTTTTTT
>-|TRBJ1-3|TRBV18|-
CASSPTAGNTIYF
TGTGCCAGCTCACCAACTGCGGGAAACACCATATATTTT
>-|TRBJ2-3|TRBV11-2|TRBD2
CASSLALRGGTQYF
TGTGCCAGCAGCTTAGCCCTTCGGGGGGGTACGCAGTATTTT
>-|TRBJ2-1|TRBV29-1|TRBD2
CSGLAGSSSYNEQFF
TGCAGCGGACTAGCGGGGTCGAGCTCCTACAATGAGCAGTTCTTC
>-|TRBJ1-2|TRBV9|-
CASSVGMEGPYGYTF
TGTGCCAGCAGCGTAGGCATGGAGGGGCCATATGGCTACACCTTC
>once|TRBJ1-2|TRBV24-1|TRBD1
CATSDFPGQGKDGYTF
TGTGCCACCAGTGATTTCCCGGGACAGGGGAAAGATGGCTACACCTTC
>-|TRBJ2-5|TRBV5-1|-
CASSFLETQYF
TGCGCCAGCAGCTTTTTAGAGACCCAGTACTTC
>-|TRBJ2-3|TRBV2|-
CASSGNTGYTDTQYF
TGTGCCAGCAGTGGGAATACGGGGTACACAGATACGCAGTATTTT
>-|TRBJ2-1|TRBV11-2|TRBD2
CASSLPSLAGGHNEQFF
TGTGCCAGCAGCTTACCCTCACTAGCGGGAGGCCACAATGAGCAGTTCTTC
>-|TRBJ2-1|TRBV3-1/TRBV3-2|-
CASSLLRGRGEQFF
TGTGCCAGCAGCCTTCTGCGAGGGCGAGGTGAGCAGTTCTTC
>once|TRBJ2-5|TRBV3-1/TRBV3-2|-
CASSHSVRGLETQYF
TGTGCCAGCAGCCATAGCGTCAGGGGTTTGGAGACCCAGTACTTC
>-|TRBJ2-3|TRBV5-3|TRBD2
CARSLGLADSTTDTQYF
TGTGCCAGAAGCTTAGGACTAGCGGACAGTACCACAGATACGCAGTATTTT
>once|TRBJ2-7|TRBV19|TRBD2
CASSPTSGGYEQYF
TGTGCCAGTAGTCCGACTAGCGGGGGATACGAGCAGTACTTC
>-|TRBJ1-2|TRBV7-2|TRBD1
CASSLVPGGGYGYTF
TGTGCCAGCAGCTTAGTCCCAGGGGGCGGATATGGCTACACCTTC
>-|TRBJ2-7|TRBV6-2/TRBV6-3|-
CASSSARYLSYEQYF
TGTGCCAGCAGCAGCGCCCGATACTTATCCTACGAGCAGTACTTC
>once|TRBJ2-4|TRBV6-2/TRBV6-3|TRBD1
CASSQQGGLDIQYF
TGTGCCAGCAGCCAACAAGGGGGCTTGGACATTCAGTACTTC
>-|TRBJ1-6|TRBV7-2|TRBD1
CASSYRGYSYNSPLHF
TGTGCCAGCAGCTACAGGGGGTACTCCTATAATTCACCCCTCCACTTT
>-|TRBJ1-2|TRBV7-3|-
CASSSSGGKFYGYTF
TGTGCCAGCAGCTCCTCAGGAGGGAAATTCTATGGCTACACCTTC
>-|TRBJ2-7|TRBV20-1|-
CSAEVYEQYF
TGCAGTGCTGAGGTATACGAGCAGTACTTC
>-|TRBJ1-5|TRBV5-8|TRBD1
CASSWDRSQPQHF
TGTGCCAGCAGCTGGGACAGGAGTCAGCCCCAGCATTTT
>-|TRBJ1-2|TRBV3-1/TRBV3-2|TRBD1
CASSPRDREDYGYTF
TGTGCCAGCAGCCCCCGGGACAGGGAGGACTATGGCTACACCTTC
>-|TRBJ2-5|TRBV5-4|TRBD2
CASSTTSGSRETQYF
TGTGCCAGCAGCACCACTAGCGGGAGTCGAGAGACCCAGTACTTC
>-|TRBJ1-2|TRBV6-1|-
CASSEAPTNYGYTF
TGTGCCAGCAGTGAAGCGCCAACCAACTATGGCTACACCTTC
>-|TRBJ2-2|TRBV5-4|TRBD2
CASSPGLAGGRGGELFF
TGTGCCAGCAGCCCCGGACTAGCGGGAGGGCGAGGCGGGGAGCTGTTTTTT
>-|TRBJ1-2|TRBV6-1|-
CASSEAATLGGYTF
TGTGCCAGCAGTGAAGCGGCCACCCTGGGGGGCTACACCTTC
>-|TRBJ2-1|TRBV5-6|-
CASSSGALDREQFF
TGTGCCAGCAGTTCTGGTGCCCTCGACAGAGAGCAGTTCTTC
>-|TRBJ2-7|TRBV6-2/TRBV6-3|TRBD2
CASSRGLVREQYF
TGTGCCAGCAGCAGGGGACTAGTACGCGAGCAGTACTTC